Each of the 26 T cell receptor beta chains below was sequenced from the same sample in a study of CD8 T cells in Susac syndrome. Random-hexamer reverse transcription was applied to roughly 0.5 to 1 ug RNA. One entry per CDR3 protein, called by TCRdb with MiXCR from the immunoSEQ multiplex PCR reads. In the table there are 90,000 to 150,000 distinct CDR3 sequences, less than 95% of which are singletons. The specimen sequenced was CD8+ T cells from PBMCs. These receptor sequences come from a human donor in good health.

The chain combines TRBV29-1 with TRBJ2-3; a weak D match, TRBD1 (6 bases). Trimming shortened V by 7 bases and J by 6 bases, and 11 bases separated the two germline ends. CDR3 length equals 11 residues. CDR1 and CDR2 from the germline V gene are SQVTM and ANQGSEA. The CDR3 nucleotides are TGCAGCGGACAGGTTCAGGATACGCAGTATTTT. Translation gives CSGQVQDTQYF.

The V gene is TRBV7-9, the J gene TRBJ1-4, with 10 bases aligning to TRBD1. Germline V gene data show CDR1 as SEHNR and CDR2 as FQNEAQ (reference sequence). CDR3 length: 15 residues. Trimming cost V 5 bases and J 3 bases; bases outside gene matches: 3. CDR3 nucleotides: TGTGCCAGCAGCCCGGGGACAGGGGCTAATGAAAAACTGTTTTTT. The encoded protein is CASSPGTGANEKLFF.

The rearrangement uses TRBV5-1 and TRBJ2-5, with D tentatively TRBD1 or TRBD2 (6 bases each). Trimming left V 4 bases short and J 3 bases short, with 22 bases between. This CDR3 has 17 amino acids. Per germline, CDR1 SGHRS and CDR2 YFSETQ. The CDR3 bases are TGCGCCAGCAGCGATTGGGGGGCCGGGGCGGGAAAAGAGACCCAGTACTTC. This encodes CASSDWGAGAGKETQYF. The variable domain in full, with the rest retrieved from reference TRBV5-1 and TRBJ2-5, is KAGVTQTPRYLIKTRGQQVTLSCSPISGHRSVSWYQQTPGQGLQFLFEYFSETQRNKGNFPGRFSGRQFSNSRSEMNVSTLELGDSALYLCASSDWGAGAGKETQYFGPGTRLLVL.

CDR3: CASSLGGSTRYTF. CDR3 nucleotide sequence: TGTGCCAGCAGCTTGGGGGGGAGCACCCGCTACACCTTC. J is TRBJ1-2 and V is TRBV5-6; perhaps TRBD1 as D (5 bases). The germline V and J ends were trimmed by 0 bases and 9 bases, with 12 bases remaining between them. Germline V gene sequence: CDR1 SGHDT, CDR2 YYEEEE. The CDR3 covers 13 residues.

The chain has TRBV30 and TRBJ1-2; unclear D gene. Germline V gene sequence: CDR1 GTSNPN, CDR2 SVGIG (reference sequence). The CDR3 spans 13 residues. V lost 4 bases to trimming and J lost 4 bases, with 13 bases between them. This CDR3 is CAWTAGPIYGYTF. The CDR3 DNA reads TGTGCCTGGACTGCCGGGCCGATCTATGGCTACACCTTC. Full variable domain (remainder filled in from reference TRBV30 and TRBJ1-2): SQTIHQWPATLVQPVGSPLSLECTVEGTSNPNLYWYRQAAGRGLQLLFYSVGIGQISSEVPQNLSASRPQDRQFILSSKKLLLSDSGFYLCAWTAGPIYGYTFGSGTRLTVV.

The chain employs TRBV27 and TRBJ2-3, with D unresolved. Trimming took 3 bases from V and 2 from J, leaving 6 bases between them. CDR1 is MNHEY and CDR2 is SMNVEV in the germline V gene (reference sequence). This CDR3 is built from 13 residues. The DNA of the CDR3 is TGTGCCAGCAGTTTTGTTCACACAGATACGCAGTATTTT. Translated, it gives CASSFVHTDTQYF.

The genes are TRBV7-9 and TRBJ1-1; TRBD1 matches at 8 bases. There are 16 residues in the CDR3. The germline CDR1 and CDR2 sequences are SEHNR and FQNEAQ (reference sequence). After removal of 1 base from V and 1 base from J, the junction contained 5 bases not matched to a gene. In nucleotides, the CDR3 is TGTGCCAGCAGCTTAGATGGGACAGGTGGGAACACTGAAGCTTTCTTT. Protein product: CASSLDGTGGNTEAFF. Filled out from reference TRBV7-9 and TRBJ1-1, the complete variable domain reads DTGVSQNPRHKITKRGQNVTFRCDPISEHNRLYWYRQTLGQGPEFLTYFQNEAQLEKSRLLSDRFSAERPKGSFSTLEIQRTEQGDSAMYLCASSLDGTGGNTEAFFGQGTRLTVV.

The chain combines TRBV3-1 with TRBJ1-1; 8 nucleotides match TRBD1. The length of the CDR3 is 12 residues. Germline V CDR1 and CDR2: LGHDT, YNNKEL (reference sequence). V shed 5 bases, J shed 11 bases, and the junction held 7 bases outside the gene matches. The CDR3 DNA reads as TGTGCCAGCAGCGGACAGGGCACGGGGGCTTTCTTT. It encodes CASSGQGTGAFF. Full variable domain (outside the CDR3, taken from reference TRBV3-1 and TRBJ1-1): DTAVSQTPKYLVTQMGNDKSIKCEQNLGHDTMYWYKQDSKKFLKIMFSYNNKELIINETVPNRFSPKSPDKAHLNLHINSLELGDSAVYFCASSGQGTGAFFGQGTRLTVV.

The V and J genes are TRBV2 and TRBJ2-2; D is undetermined. Germline-derived CDR1 and CDR2 are SNHLY and FYNNEI. Trimming removed 5 bases at V and 7 bases at J, with 8 bases between. The CDR3 sequence is 12 residues long. The CDR3 is CASSPMVGELFF. The CDR3 DNA reads as TGTGCCAGCAGTCCAATGGTCGGGGAGCTGTTTTTT.

This rearrangement joins TRBV28 to TRBJ1-1; possibly TRBD1 for D (6 bases). CDR3 length equals 18 residues. Per germline, CDR1 MDHEN and CDR2 SYDVKM. The V gene lost 2 bases and the J gene lost 5 bases, with 24 bases spanning the gap. The CDR3 spells CASSLTGGGGSVGTEAFF. The CDR3 DNA follows: TGTGCCAGCAGTTTAACCGGGGGCGGGGGTTCGGTGGGGACTGAAGCTTTCTTT. The whole variable domain, remainder taken from reference TRBV28 and TRBJ1-1, is DVKVTQSSRYLVKRTGEKVFLECVQDMDHENMFWYRQDPGLGLRLIYFSYDVKMKEKGDIPEGYSVSREKKERFSLILESASTNQTSMYLCASSLTGGGGSVGTEAFFGQGTRLTVV.

In its sample, this clonotype was seen once. The V and J genes are TRBV3-1 and TRBJ1-2; maybe TRBD1 (6 bases). This CDR3 is 15 amino acids long. Between the trimmed V and J ends, which lost 6 bases and 0 bases, there was a span of 14 bases. The germline V gene encodes CDR1 LGHDT and CDR2 YNNKEL (reference sequence). The CDR3 bases are TGTGCCAGCAGTTACAGGACAGCCTCTAACTATGGCTACACCTTC. Its translation: CASSYRTASNYGYTF.

This rearrangement joins TRBV3-1 to TRBJ2-7; no clear D. Looked up from germline, CDR1 is LGHDT and CDR2 is YNNKEL (reference sequence). This CDR3 has 14 amino acids. The V end lost 6 bases, the J end lost 4 bases, and 16 bases lay between the germline ends. CDR3 bases: TGTGCCAGCAGTCAACTAAGCCCCTCATACGAGCAGTACTTC. This sequence encodes CASSQLSPSYEQYF.

The rearrangement uses TRBV5-1 and TRBJ2-1; 9 bases fit TRBD1. CDR3 size: 18 residues. Trimming at V came to 0 bases and at J to 0 bases, leaving 7 bases not matched to a gene. Germline V lookup: CDR1 SGHRS, CDR2 YFSETQ. The CDR3 region is CASSLGTGVRSSYNEQFF. Here the CDR3 DNA reads TGCGCCAGCAGCTTGGGGACAGGGGTTAGGAGCTCCTACAATGAGCAGTTCTTC.

The chain couples TRBV6-6 to TRBJ2-2; D is unresolved. V was pared by 1 base and J by 2 bases, with 11 bases between. The germline CDR1 and CDR2 sequences are MNHNY and SVGAGI (reference sequence). The CDR3 consists of 16 residues. CDR3 amino acids: CASSYFGSINTGELFF. For the CDR3, the DNA is TGTGCCAGCAGTTACTTTGGGTCGATAAACACCGGGGAGCTGTTTTTT.

V gene TRBV7-3 combines with J gene TRBJ1-6; 9 bases are a match to TRBD1. V dropped 5 bases and J dropped 10; count of bases not matched to a gene: 9. Germline-derived CDR1 and CDR2 are SGHTA and FQGTGA. This CDR3 spans 15 amino acids. This CDR3 is CASSPTGGVRSPLHF. Here the CDR3 DNA reads TGTGCCAGCAGCCCGACAGGGGGAGTACGGTCACCCCTCCACTTT. The full variable domain, in which reference TRBV7-3 and TRBJ1-6 provide the parts outside the CDR3, is GAGVSQTPSNKVTEKGKYVELRCDPISGHTALYWYRQSLGQGPEFLIYFQGTGAADDSGLPNDRFFAVRPEGSVSTLKIQRTERGDSAVYLCASSPTGGVRSPLHFGNGTRLTVT.

V is TRBV20-1 and J is TRBJ1-1, with D possibly TRBD1 on 6 matching bases. This CDR3 is built from 13 residues. Germline V gives CDR1 DFQATT, CDR2 SNEGSKA (reference sequence). V was trimmed by 1 base and J by 3 bases, leaving 9 bases between them. CDR3 bases: TGCAGTGCTAGAGGAGGGGGGGACACTGAAGCTTTCTTT. Protein product: CSARGGGDTEAFF.

The table lists this clonotype with a count of one. The chain links TRBV30 to TRBJ2-1; TRBD2 matches 9 bases. Germline CDR1 is GTSNPN and CDR2 is SVGIG (reference sequence). The CDR3 consists of 15 residues. The ends lost 0 bases at V and 9 bases at J; junction bases unmatched: 9. DNA of the CDR3: TGTGCCTGGAGTGTAGTGGTAGCGGGAGTGGCTGAGCAGTTCTTC. It specifies CAWSVVVAGVAEQFF. Together with reference TRBV30 and TRBJ2-1, the CDR3 gives the full variable domain: SQTIHQWPATLVQPVGSPLSLECTVEGTSNPNLYWYRQAAGRGLQLLFYSVGIGQISSEVPQNLSASRPQDRQFILSSKKLLLSDSGFYLCAWSVVVAGVAEQFFGPGTRLTVL.

The J gene is TRBJ1-1, the V gene TRBV29-1; TRBD1 agrees at 8 bases. CDR3 size: 11 residues. The junction had 4 bases not matched to a gene; V was cut back by 6 bases and J by 7 bases. Germline assignment: CDR1 SQVTM and CDR2 ANQGSEA. This CDR3 is CSVAGGNEAFF. The CDR3 nucleotides read TGCAGCGTGGCAGGGGGCAATGAAGCTTTCTTT.

The gene calls are TRBV20-1 and TRBJ1-1; 7 nucleotides line up with TRBD1. Unmatched junction bases numbered 12, after V lost 6 bases and J lost 8 bases. The germline V gene has CDR1 DFQATT and CDR2 SNEGSKA (reference sequence). The CDR3 length is 13 residues. CDR3 nucleotides: TGCAGTGCCGCCGTGGGACAGCAAATAGAAGCTTTCTTT. It specifies CSAAVGQQIEAFF.

The chain couples TRBV20-1 to TRBJ2-3; 7 bases align to TRBD1. With V trimmed by 8 bases and J by 0 bases, 11 bases remained unmatched. The germline gives CDR1 DFQATT, CDR2 SNEGSKA (reference sequence). CDR3 length: 15 amino acids. CDR3 DNA: TGCAGTTCCCGGACCGGGACAGCTAGCACAGATACGCAGTATTTT. This encodes CSSRTGTASTDTQYF.

The chain employs TRBV6-5 and TRBJ2-7, with 12 bases identical to TRBD2. The CDR3 is 15 residues long. Looked up from germline, CDR1 is MNHEY and CDR2 is SVGAGI. The junction had 2 bases not matched to a gene; V was cut back by 2 bases and J by 3 bases. This chain's CDR3 is CASSYPTSGGYEQYF. Written as DNA, the CDR3 is TGTGCCAGCAGTTACCCGACTAGCGGGGGCTACGAGCAGTACTTC.

Written as DNA, the CDR3 is TGTGCCAGCAGCCAAGGTCAAGCTGTTACAGATACGCAGTATTTT. This codes for CASSQGQAVTDTQYF. The chain joins TRBV14 to TRBJ2-3; no clear D gene. Germline V gene lookup returns CDR1 SGHDN and CDR2 FVKESK. The CDR3 length is 15 residues. V was shortened by 1 base and J by 3 bases, with 11 bases between the two germline ends. The full variable domain, rest sourced from reference TRBV14 and TRBJ2-3, is EAGVTQFPSHSVIEKGQTVTLRCDPISGHDNLYWYRRVMGKEIKFLLHFVKESKQDESGMPNNRFLAERTGGTYSTLKVQPAELEDSGVYFCASSQGQAVTDTQYFGPGTRLTVL.

The CDR3 DNA reads TGTGCCAGCAGCTTCTCTGAAAAACTGTTTTTT. This gives the protein CASSFSEKLFF. This chain connects TRBV7-8 to TRBJ1-4, with no clear D. Trimming cost V 3 bases and J 7 bases, with 3 bases left between them. This CDR3 region has 11 residues. Germline V lookup: CDR1 SGHVS, CDR2 FQNEAQ.

The genes are TRBV3-1 and TRBJ2-6; D uncertain. V lost 1 base and J 0 bases, leaving 10 bases between the germline ends. CDR3 length: 17 residues. Germline V gene data show CDR1 as LGHDT and CDR2 as YNNKEL (reference sequence). In nucleotides, the CDR3 is TGTGCCAGCAGCCAAGGATGGGCCGACTCTGGGGCCAACGTCCTGACTTTC. As protein: CASSQGWADSGANVLTF.

CDR3 DNA: TGTGCCAGCAGTTTAGCGTCGACCTACAATGAGCAGTTCTTC. It translates to CASSLASTYNEQFF. The V and J genes are TRBV12-3 or TRBV12-4 and TRBJ2-1, with D uncertain. Trimming cost V 0 bases and J 2 bases, with 5 bases left between them. The CDR3 is made up of 14 amino acids.

The chain employs TRBV19 and TRBJ2-3; no clear D. Germline CDR1 LNHDA, CDR2 SQIVND (reference sequence). The CDR3 has 17 amino acids. Trimming cost V 1 base and J 0 bases, with 14 bases left between them. CDR3 amino acids: CASSIGPPRRSTDTQYF. CDR3 in DNA: TGTGCCAGTAGTATAGGCCCCCCGAGACGAAGCACAGATACGCAGTATTTT.